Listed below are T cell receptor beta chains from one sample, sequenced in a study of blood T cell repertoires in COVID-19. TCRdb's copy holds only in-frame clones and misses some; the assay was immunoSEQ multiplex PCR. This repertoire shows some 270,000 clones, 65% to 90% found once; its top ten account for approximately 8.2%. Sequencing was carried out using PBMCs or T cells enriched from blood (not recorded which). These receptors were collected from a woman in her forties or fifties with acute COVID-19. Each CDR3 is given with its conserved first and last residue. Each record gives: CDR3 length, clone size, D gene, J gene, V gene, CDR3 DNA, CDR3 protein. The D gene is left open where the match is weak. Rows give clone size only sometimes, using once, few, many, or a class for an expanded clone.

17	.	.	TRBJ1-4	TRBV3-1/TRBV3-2	TGTGCCAGCAGCCAAAGCGCGAACCCGAGGGCTAATGAAAAACTGTTTTTT	CASSQSANPRANEKLFF
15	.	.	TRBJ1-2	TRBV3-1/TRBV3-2	TGTGCCAGCAGCCCCCCCGGGGAGATTGAGAAAGGCTACACCTTC	CASSPPGEIEKGYTF
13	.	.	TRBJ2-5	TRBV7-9	TGTGCCAGCAGCTTACAGGGGTGGGAGACCCAGTACTTC	CASSLQGWETQYF
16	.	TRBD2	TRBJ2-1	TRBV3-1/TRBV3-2	TGTGCCAGCAGCCATAGGTGGGGGGGATCCTACAATGAGCAGTTCTTC	CASSHRWGGSYNEQFF
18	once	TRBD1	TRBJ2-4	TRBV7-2	TGTGCCAGCAGCTTCAACCCGGGACAGAGCATAGCCAAAAACATTCAGTACTTC	CASSFNPGQSIAKNIQYF
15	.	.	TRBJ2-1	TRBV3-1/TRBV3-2	TGTGCCAGCAGCCAAGGTTCTACCATTTACAATGAGCAGTTCTTC	CASSQGSTIYNEQFF
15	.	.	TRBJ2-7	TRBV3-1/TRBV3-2	TGTGCCAGCAGCCAAGTGGACAAAAAACCCTACGAGCAGTACTTC	CASSQVDKKPYEQYF
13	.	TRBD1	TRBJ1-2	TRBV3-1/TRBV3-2	TGTGCCAGCAGCTATGGACAGGGCTATGGCTACACCTTC	CASSYGQGYGYTF
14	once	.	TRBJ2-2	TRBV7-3	TGTGCCAGCAGCTTATATCAGGGAACCGGGGAGCTGTTTTTT	CASSLYQGTGELFF
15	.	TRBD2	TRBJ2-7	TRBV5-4	TGTGCCAGCAGCTTGGGGACTAGCGGGAGCTACGAGCAGTACTTC	CASSLGTSGSYEQYF
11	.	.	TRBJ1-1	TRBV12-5	TGTGCTAGTGGTGATACGGTTGTAGCTTTCTTT	CASGDTVVAFF
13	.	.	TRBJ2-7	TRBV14	TGTGCCAGCAGCACCTCAGGGTTAGGCGAGCAGTACTTC	CASSTSGLGEQYF
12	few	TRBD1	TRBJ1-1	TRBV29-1	TGCAGCGTTGCTGCCGGGACAGCTGAAGCTTTCTTT	CSVAAGTAEAFF
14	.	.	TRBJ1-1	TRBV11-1	TGTGCCAGCAGCTTTATGGCGGATAACACTGAAGCTTTCTTT	CASSFMADNTEAFF
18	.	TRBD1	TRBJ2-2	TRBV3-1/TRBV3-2	TGTGCCAGCAGCCAAGGACGTACCGGGACAGCGAACACCGGGGAGCTGTTTTTT	CASSQGRTGTANTGELFF
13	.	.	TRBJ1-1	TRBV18	TGTGCCAGCTCACCTCAGGGGAACACTGAAGCTTTCTTT	CASSPQGNTEAFF
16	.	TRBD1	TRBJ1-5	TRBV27	TGTGCCAGCAGTTCCCGGGGACAGGGAGGCAATCAGCCCCAGCATTTT	CASSSRGQGGNQPQHF
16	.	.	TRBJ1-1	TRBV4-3	TGCGCCAGCAGCCAAGACCCCCACACAGGGTTGACTGAAGCTTTCTTT	CASSQDPHTGLTEAFF
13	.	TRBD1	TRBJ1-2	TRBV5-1	TGCGCCAGCAGTCACAGGGGGCAGTATGGCTACACCTTC	CASSHRGQYGYTF
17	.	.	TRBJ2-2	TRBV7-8	TGTGCCAGCAGCTTAGCTGTCGGACACTCGAACACCGGGGAGCTGTTTTTT	CASSLAVGHSNTGELFF
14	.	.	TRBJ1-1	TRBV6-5	TGTGCCAGCAGTCCTACCCCAGGTTTATCTGAAGCTTTCTTT	CASSPTPGLSEAFF
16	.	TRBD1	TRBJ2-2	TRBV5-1	TGCGCCAGCAGCTTAATCCCGACAGGGGTGGCCGGGGAGCTGTTTTTT	CASSLIPTGVAGELFF
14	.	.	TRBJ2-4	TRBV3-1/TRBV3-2	TGTGCCAGCAGCCAATCAAGGGGCTCCAACATTCAGTACTTC	CASSQSRGSNIQYF
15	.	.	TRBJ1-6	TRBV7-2	TGTGCCAGCTTTCCCAGTCTCTCCTATAATTCACCCCTCCACTTT	CASFPSLSYNSPLHF
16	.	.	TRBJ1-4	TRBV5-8	TGTGCCAGCAGCTTGGGCATAGGGGAAACTAATGAAAAACTGTTTTTT	CASSLGIGETNEKLFF
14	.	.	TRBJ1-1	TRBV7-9	TGTGCCAGCAGCTTAGACAACATGAACACTGAAGCTTTCTTT	CASSLDNMNTEAFF